A selection of T cell receptor beta chains follows, all from one sample in a study of T cell responses to AZD1222 COVID-19 vaccine. Using immunoSEQ multiplex PCR, the repertoire was profiled, and TCRdb retains in-frame clones only, with some absent. Seen here are around 150,000 clones, just over 90% observed once, and the top ten hold roughly 1.4%. The sequencing used peripheral blood, collected 28 days after the second AZD1222 dose. All receptors derive from an adult who received the AZD1222 COVID-19 vaccine. The CDR3 runs from the conserved cysteine through the conserved F or W.

>TRBJ2-7|TRBV2
CASSPPGLTGYEQYF
>TRBJ1-1|TRBV19
CATWGTVATEAFF
>TRBJ2-5|TRBV7-9
CASSPARGRMETQYF
>TRBJ1-5|TRBV6-4
CASSDSSRGQGRLPQHF
>TRBJ2-7|TRBV5-4
CASSRGTGGRSYEQYF
>TRBJ2-2|TRBV30
CAWIHRGANTGELFF
>TRBJ1-1|TRBV21-1
CASTQTSPGQVGEKTGCTEAFF
>TRBJ2-7|TRBV6-2/TRBV6-3
CASSTADEQYF
>TRBJ2-1|TRBV14
CASSHQGPSRAPENEQFF
>TRBJ2-1|TRBV12-3/TRBV12-4
CASSPTDNEQFF
>TRBJ2-2|TRBV3-1/TRBV3-2
CASRILLAGTGELFF
>TRBJ1-3|TRBV27
CASSLSRQTSGNTIYF
>TRBJ1-3|TRBV6-5
CASSTTSGNTIYF
>TRBJ2-5|TRBV23-1
CASSPGTDQQETQYF
>TRBJ2-7|TRBV4-1
CPPSRAWGDTYEQYF
>TRBJ1-5|TRBV30
CAWGTGERQPQHF
>TRBJ2-3|TRBV7-2
CASSLATAGGSTDTQYF
>TRBJ1-1|TRBV19
CASNKLVGTGGGEAFF
>TRBJ1-1|TRBV3-1/TRBV3-2
CASSQTGWDTEAFF
>TRBJ1-2|TRBV7-9
CASSHTRIRQGWAYGYTF
>TRBJ2-1|TRBV4-2
CASSQDGHRGLVDEQFF
>TRBJ2-2|TRBV5-1
CASSGLAGFSGELFF
>TRBJ1-5|TRBV6-2/TRBV6-3
CASSYSSEGNQPQHF
>TRBJ2-7|TRBV20-1
CSASLPPGLDFYEQYF
>TRBJ1-5|TRBV3-1/TRBV3-2
CASSQGGGQPQHF
>TRBJ2-7|TRBV10-3
CAISDQSSYEQYF
>TRBJ1-6|TRBV4-1
CASSRTTETANSPLHF
>TRBJ2-5|TRBV6-2/TRBV6-3
CASNPLPSATSETQYF
>TRBJ1-1|TRBV7-9
CASSSRALTGGNTEAFF
>TRBJ2-7|TRBV21-1
CASSKNRLAPPYF
>TRBJ1-4|TRBV30
CAWNRAINEKLFF
>TRBJ2-7|TRBV3-1/TRBV3-2
CASSQEVGMSSYEQYF
>TRBJ1-2|TRBV4-1
CASSQDEGTIYGYTF
>TRBJ1-2|TRBV5-1
CASSLGGAGGYTF
>TRBJ1-2|TRBV13
CASSPVGIYGYTF
>TRBJ2-7|TRBV3-1/TRBV3-2
CASSQAGQTSF
>TRBJ1-1|TRBV2
CASSGRKDTEAFF
>TRBJ2-3|TRBV6-2/TRBV6-3
CASSHPGGTSGKYF
>TRBJ2-7|TRBV6-2/TRBV6-3
CASSYTREVAYEQYF
>TRBJ1-3|TRBV9
CASSVGLGGAGNTIYF
>TRBJ1-6|TRBV30
CAWSVDKGAPLHF
>TRBJ1-1|TRBV30
CAWSVGRNTEAFF
>TRBJ2-1|TRBV7-2
CASSAQGAPKNEQFF
>TRBJ2-4|TRBV7-6
CASSLDWRDLAKNIQYF
>TRBJ1-2|TRBV5-1
CASSLAPDGGYTF
>TRBJ1-1|TRBV6-1
CASSEEGMNTEAFF
>TRBJ1-2|TRBV6-4
CASSDGGTRSGYTF
>TRBJ2-2|TRBV11-2
CASSLDFGELFF